Listed below are T cell receptor beta chains from one sample, sequenced in a study of shared clonotypes between healthy human individuals. Some clones are missing from TCRdb's copy, which holds only in-frame ones; the method was immunoSEQ multiplex PCR. The data hold 1,400,000 or so clones, with roughly 98.5% observed a single time. What was sequenced was naive CD4+ T cells sorted from blood. These receptor sequences come from a man aged 30 to 39 in good health. Each CDR3 is given with its conserved first and last residue. The D gene is left open where the match is weak. Rows give clone size only sometimes, using once, few, many, or a class for an expanded clone.

clone size	D gene	J gene	V gene	CDR3 protein	CDR3 DNA
.	.	TRBJ1-5	TRBV4-1	CASSQDQTTVQGGNQPQHF	TGCGCCAGCAGCCAAGATCAGACCACAGTCCAAGGGGGCAATCAGCCCCAGCATTTT
.	.	TRBJ1-2	TRBV14	CASSQDRVPGIGYTF	TGTGCCAGCAGCCAAGATCGAGTACCAGGTATCGGCTACACCTTC
.	.	TRBJ2-2	TRBV30	CAWIPGITGELFF	TGTGCCTGGATACCTGGAATCACCGGGGAGCTGTTTTTT
.	TRBD2	TRBJ2-3	TRBV5-1	CASSLGLAGVGDTQYF	TGCGCCAGCAGCTTGGGACTAGCGGGAGTTGGGGATACGCAGTATTTT
.	TRBD1	TRBJ1-4	TRBV6-6	CASSAPGQGNEKLFF	TGTGCCAGCAGTGCGCCAGGACAGGGGAATGAAAAACTGTTTTTT
.	TRBD1	TRBJ2-6	TRBV7-2	CASTYGRGFGANVLTF	TGTGCCAGCACCTACGGCAGGGGGTTTGGGGCCAACGTCCTGACTTTC
.	TRBD1	TRBJ1-4	TRBV27	CASSRRTGENEKLFF	TGTGCCAGCAGCCGAAGGACAGGGGAAAATGAAAAACTGTTTTTT
.	TRBD2	TRBJ2-4	TRBV6-5	CASSYGGLANIQYF	TGTGCCAGCAGTTACGGGGGACTAGCAAACATTCAGTACTTC
.	TRBD1	TRBJ1-1	TRBV29-1	CSVGTGGLNTEAFF	TGCAGCGTCGGGACAGGGGGCTTGAACACTGAAGCTTTCTTT
.	TRBD1	TRBJ2-5	TRBV4-3	CASSQTGGPKETQYF	TGCGCCAGCAGCCAAACAGGGGGCCCGAAAGAGACCCAGTACTTC
once	.	TRBJ2-1	TRBV5-4	CASSFSGGLNNEQFF	TGTGCCAGCAGCTTTAGCGGAGGACTCAACAATGAGCAGTTCTTC
.	TRBD1	TRBJ1-2	TRBV18	CASSVGQENGYTF	TGTGCCAGCTCAGTGGGACAGGAAAATGGCTACACCTTC
.	.	TRBJ1-2	TRBV6-1	CASSNSGENYGYTF	TGTGCCAGCAGTAACTCAGGAGAAAACTATGGCTACACCTTC
once	TRBD2	TRBJ2-7	TRBV5-4	CASSPGLAAYEQYF	TGTGCCAGCAGCCCCGGACTAGCGGCCTACGAGCAGTACTTC
.	.	TRBJ2-5	TRBV13	CASSPLMEAGPLYF	TGTGCCAGCAGCCCCCTTATGGAAGCGGGCCCGTTGTACTTC
.	.	TRBJ1-1	TRBV5-8	CASSLPGQGRDEAFF	TGTGCCAGCAGCTTGCCGGGCCAGGGTAGGGATGAAGCTTTCTTT
.	.	TRBJ1-4	TRBV7-6	CASSLVPQTNEKLFF	TGTGCCAGCAGCTTAGTTCCCCAGACAAATGAAAAACTGTTTTTT
.	.	TRBJ1-5	TRBV28	CASSSHSLRGPNQPQHF	TGTGCCAGCAGCTCTCACTCCCTGAGGGGCCCCAATCAGCCCCAGCATTTT